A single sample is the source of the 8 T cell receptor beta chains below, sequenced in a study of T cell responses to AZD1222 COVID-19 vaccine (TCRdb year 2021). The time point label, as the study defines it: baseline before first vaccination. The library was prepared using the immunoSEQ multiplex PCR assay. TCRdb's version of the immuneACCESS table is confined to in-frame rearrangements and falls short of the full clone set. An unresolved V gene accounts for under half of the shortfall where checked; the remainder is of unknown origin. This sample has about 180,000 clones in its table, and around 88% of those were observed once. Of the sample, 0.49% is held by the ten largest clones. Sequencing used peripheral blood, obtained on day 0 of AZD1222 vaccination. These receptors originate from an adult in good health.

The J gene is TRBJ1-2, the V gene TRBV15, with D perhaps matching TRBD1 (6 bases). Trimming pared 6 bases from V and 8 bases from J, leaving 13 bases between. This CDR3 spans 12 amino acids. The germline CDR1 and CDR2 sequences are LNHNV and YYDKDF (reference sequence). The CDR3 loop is CATSTGSWGYTF. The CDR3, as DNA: TGTGCCACCAGTACAGGGTCCTGGGGCTACACCTTC.

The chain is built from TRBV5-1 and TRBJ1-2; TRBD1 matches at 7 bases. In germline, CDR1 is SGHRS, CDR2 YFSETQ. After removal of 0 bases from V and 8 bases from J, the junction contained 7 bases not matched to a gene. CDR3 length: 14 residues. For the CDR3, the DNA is TGCGCCAGCAGCTTGGCAGGGGGGGAGCTCGGCTACACCTTC. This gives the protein CASSLAGGELGYTF. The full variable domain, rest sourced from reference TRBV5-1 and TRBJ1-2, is KAGVTQTPRYLIKTRGQQVTLSCSPISGHRSVSWYQQTPGQGLQFLFEYFSETQRNKGNFPGRFSGRQFSNSRSEMNVSTLELGDSALYLCASSLAGGELGYTFGSGTRLTVV.

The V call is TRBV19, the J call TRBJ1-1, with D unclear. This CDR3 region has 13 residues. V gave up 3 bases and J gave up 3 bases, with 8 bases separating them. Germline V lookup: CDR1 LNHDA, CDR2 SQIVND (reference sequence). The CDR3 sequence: CASSITTYTEAFF. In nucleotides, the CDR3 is TGTGCCAGTAGTATCACGACCTACACTGAAGCTTTCTTT.

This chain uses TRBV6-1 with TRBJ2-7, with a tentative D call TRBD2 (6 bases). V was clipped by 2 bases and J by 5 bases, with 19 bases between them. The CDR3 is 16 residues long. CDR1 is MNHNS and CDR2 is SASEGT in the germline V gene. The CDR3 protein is CASSEWFKGTRDEQYF. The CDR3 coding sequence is TGTGCCAGCAGTGAATGGTTTAAAGGGACTCGGGACGAGCAGTACTTC.

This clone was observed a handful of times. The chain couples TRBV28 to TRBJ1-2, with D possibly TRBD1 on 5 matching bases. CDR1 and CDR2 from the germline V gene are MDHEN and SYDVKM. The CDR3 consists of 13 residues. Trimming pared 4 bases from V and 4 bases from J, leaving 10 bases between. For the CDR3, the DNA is TGTGCCAGCAGTTGGGGCCAGCCCTATGGCTACACCTTC. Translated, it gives CASSWGQPYGYTF.

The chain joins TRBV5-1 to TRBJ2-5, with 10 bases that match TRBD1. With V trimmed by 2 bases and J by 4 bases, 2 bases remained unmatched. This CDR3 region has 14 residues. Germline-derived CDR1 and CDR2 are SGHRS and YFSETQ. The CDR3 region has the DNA TGCGCCAGCAGCTTCGGACAGGGGGGAGAGACCCAGTACTTC. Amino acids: CASSFGQGGETQYF.

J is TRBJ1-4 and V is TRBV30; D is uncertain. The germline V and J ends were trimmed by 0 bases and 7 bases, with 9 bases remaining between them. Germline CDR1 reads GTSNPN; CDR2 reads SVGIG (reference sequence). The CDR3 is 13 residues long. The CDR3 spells CAWSVWSGEKLFF. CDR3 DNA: TGTGCCTGGAGTGTATGGTCGGGTGAAAAACTGTTTTTT.

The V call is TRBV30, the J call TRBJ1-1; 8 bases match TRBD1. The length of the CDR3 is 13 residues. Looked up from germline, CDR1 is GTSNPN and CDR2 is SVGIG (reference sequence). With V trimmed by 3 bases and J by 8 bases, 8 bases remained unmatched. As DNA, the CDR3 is TGTGCCTGGAGATGGGACAGGATACAGGAAGCTTTCTTT. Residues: CAWRWDRIQEAFF. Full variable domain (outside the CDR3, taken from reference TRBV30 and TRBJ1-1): SQTIHQWPATLVQPVGSPLSLECTVEGTSNPNLYWYRQAAGRGLQLLFYSVGIGQISSEVPQNLSASRPQDRQFILSSKKLLLSDSGFYLCAWRWDRIQEAFFGQGTRLTVV.